The 14 T cell receptor beta chains presented below share a single source sample, sequenced in a study of T-cell memory formation after mild COVID-19. One entry per CDR3 protein, called by TCRdb with MiXCR from the 5' RACE reads. The sample lists roughly 400,000 distinct CDR3 sequences, 24% occurring once. Sequencing was performed on PBMCs or a T cell subset sorted from them (not recorded which). The receptor source for this set is an adult woman who had mild COVID-19 (a few samples of this study predate the infection). Cell type and time point are not known.

This clonotype was detected only a few times. This chain joins TRBV11-1 and TRBJ1-2, with 9 bases lining up with TRBD1. The CDR3 totals 14 residues. V was pared by 4 bases and J by 3 bases, with 3 bases of the junction left unmatched. Germline CDR1 and CDR2: SGHAT and FQDESV (reference sequence). The CDR3 loop is CASSSGTGYYGYTF. CDR3 bases: TGTGCCAGCAGCTCCGGGACAGGGTACTATGGCTACACCTTC.

The chain uses TRBV11-2 and TRBJ2-3; 7 positions match TRBD2. The V gene end was trimmed by 5 bases and the J gene end by 7 bases; junction bases not matched to a gene: 27. Germline-derived CDR1 and CDR2 are SGHAT and FQNNGV. This CDR3 contains 20 residues. CDR3 bases: TGTGCCAGCAGCCCCCGGGAATGGGGCGGGAGTGAAATTAACACGAATACGCAGTATTTT. The encoded protein is CASSPREWGGSEINTNTQYF.

The rearrangement joins TRBV7-2 to TRBJ2-1; a possible D gene is TRBD1 (6 bases). Per the germline V gene, CDR1 is SGHTA and CDR2 is FQGNSA. Trimming shortened V by 5 bases and J by 12 bases, and 14 bases separated the two germline ends. The CDR3 sequence is 12 residues long. CDR3 in amino acids: CASSQDSGVQFF. The CDR3 DNA sequence: TGTGCCAGCAGCCAGGACAGTGGGGTGCAGTTCTTC.

This clonotype was seen more than once but under ten times. This sequence joins TRBV6-1 and TRBJ2-2, with TRBD2 as a possible D gene (6 bases). This CDR3 contains 15 residues. Germline V gives CDR1 MNHNS, CDR2 SASEGT. Trimming pared 0 bases from V and 6 bases from J, leaving 11 bases between. CDR3 protein: CASSEALGGSGELFF. The CDR3, as DNA: TGTGCCAGCAGTGAAGCGCTGGGGGGTTCCGGGGAGCTGTTTTTT.

This clonotype appeared a few times. The chain joins TRBV18 to TRBJ2-3; perhaps TRBD1 as D (7 bases). The germline gives CDR1 KGHSH, CDR2 LQKENI. The germline V and J ends were trimmed by 3 bases and 3 bases, with 13 bases remaining between them. This CDR3 is 15 amino acids long. The CDR3 nucleotides read TGTGCCAGCTCACCCCCACAGGGGAGGACAGATACGCAGTATTTT. As protein: CASSPPQGRTDTQYF.

This clonotype occurred many times. The chain uses TRBV2 and TRBJ2-1; D is unclear. Between the trimmed V and J ends, which lost 2 bases and 0 bases, there was a span of 8 bases. The CDR3 extends over 15 amino acids. Germline CDR1 SNHLY, CDR2 FYNNEI. This chain's CDR3 is CASSELAASYNEQFF. The CDR3 bases are TGTGCCAGCAGTGAATTAGCAGCCTCCTACAATGAGCAGTTCTTC.

The V gene is TRBV18, the J gene TRBJ1-4; 8 nucleotides line up with TRBD1. Germline CDR1 and CDR2: KGHSH and LQKENI. The CDR3 has 16 amino acids. V shed 0 bases, J shed 4 bases, and the junction held 4 bases outside the gene matches. CDR3 DNA sequence: TGTGCCAGCTCACCACCCAGGGGGCTGGGTAATGAAAAACTGTTTTTT. Residues: CASSPPRGLGNEKLFF.

The chain uses TRBV15 and TRBJ1-4, with a tentative D call TRBD1 (6 bases). CDR1 LNHNV and CDR2 YYDKDF come from the germline V gene (reference sequence). This CDR3 region has 18 residues. V was shortened by 0 bases and J by 7 bases, with 21 bases between the two germline ends. In nucleotides, the CDR3 is TGTGCCACCAGCAGAGATAGGGGGACAACCGACTCGCGTGAAAAACTGTTTTTT. Translation: CATSRDRGTTDSREKLFF.

This clonotype was counted only a few times. The chain carries TRBV14 and TRBJ2-2, with a tentative D call TRBD2 (6 bases). The germline CDR1 and CDR2 sequences are SGHDN and FVKESK. V lost 2 bases and J lost 0, with 10 bases in between. This CDR3 spans 16 amino acids. DNA of the CDR3: TGTGCCAGCAGCCAATGGGGGGTATCGAACACCGGGGAGCTGTTTTTT. Amino acid sequence: CASSQWGVSNTGELFF.

The chain recombines TRBV3-1 with TRBJ1-1; D is possibly TRBD1 (6 bases). V was cut by 1 base and J by 1 base, with 13 bases left in between. The CDR3 totals 16 residues. CDR1 is LGHDT, CDR2 YNNKEL, per germline (reference sequence). In DNA form, the CDR3 reads TGTGCCAGCAGCCAAGTCTGGGGGGACAAGAACACTGAAGCTTTCTTT. Encoded protein: CASSQVWGDKNTEAFF.

The chain joins TRBV29-1 to TRBJ2-5; D call uncertain. CDR1 is SQVTM, CDR2 ANQGSEA, per germline. Trimming shortened V by 2 bases and J by 1 base, and 8 bases separated the two germline ends. The CDR3 covers 13 residues. For the CDR3, the DNA is TGCAGCGTTGAACTGCAGGCCCAAGAGACCCAGTACTTC. Its protein is CSVELQAQETQYF.

This clonotype has a handful of counts. The V call is TRBV10-3, the J call TRBJ2-7; 10 bases are shared with TRBD1. The CDR3 covers 14 residues. Germline V CDR1 and CDR2: ENHRY, SYGVKD. Trimming removed 4 bases from V and 2 bases from J; junction bases left unmatched: 2. This CDR3 reads CAISGGQGTYEQYF. DNA of the CDR3: TGTGCCATCAGTGGGGGACAGGGGACCTACGAGCAGTACTTC.

This clonotype appeared a few times. The CDR3, as DNA: TGCAGTGCTAGAGATAGGGCCGGGGAGCTGTTTTTT. Its protein is CSARDRAGELFF. The chain joins TRBV20-1 to TRBJ2-2; D gene unclear. This CDR3 has 12 amino acids. Germline-derived CDR1 and CDR2 are DFQATT and SNEGSKA (reference sequence). V lost 0 bases and J 6 bases, leaving 5 bases between the germline ends.

The chain carries TRBV27 and TRBJ2-1, with 11 bases lining up with TRBD1. With 3 bases clipped from V and 5 bases from J, the junction kept 3 bases outside the gene matches. The CDR3 covers 15 residues. Germline V lookup: CDR1 MNHEY, CDR2 SMNVEV (reference sequence). This CDR3 reads CASSLDRGQDNEQFF. The CDR3 DNA follows: TGTGCCAGCAGTTTGGACAGGGGGCAGGACAATGAGCAGTTCTTC.